The 11 T cell receptor beta chains below come from one sample, sequenced in a study of PD-L1 blockade in urothelial cancer. Measured with immunoSEQ multiplex PCR; TCRdb has only the in-frame clones, and not every one. The sample yields 60,000 to 85,000 clones, 87% seen once. Sequences were derived from PBMCs, sampled around atezolizumab (anti-PD-L1) treatment. These receptors came from a woman aged 70-85 years with urothelial cancer.

The chain carries TRBV6-5 and TRBJ2-3, with D possibly being TRBD2 (6 bases). This CDR3 comprises 16 residues. From germline, CDR1 is MNHEY and CDR2 SVGAGI. Trimming took off 4 bases at V and 5 bases at J, with 19 bases between the two ends. The chain's CDR3 is CASSSLAGRAQDTQYF. The CDR3 region has the DNA TGTGCCAGCAGTTCCCTGGCGGGGCGAGCGCAAGATACGCAGTATTTT.

The chain links TRBV7-9 to TRBJ1-1, with 8 bases aligning to TRBD1. Germline loops: CDR1 SEHNR, CDR2 FQNEAQ (reference sequence). The trim removed 5 bases at V and 4 bases at J, leaving 12 bases unmatched. This CDR3 region has 16 residues. CDR3 amino acids: CASSLGTGWASTEAFF. The DNA for the CDR3 is TGTGCCAGCAGCCTCGGGACAGGTTGGGCGAGCACTGAAGCTTTCTTT.

Here the CDR3 reads CASSLPASGIHEQYF. CDR3 bases: TGTGCCAGCAGCTTACCGGCTAGCGGGATACACGAGCAGTACTTC. The chain joins TRBV7-8 to TRBJ2-7, with 9 bases aligning to TRBD2. V trimming: 2 bases; J trimming: 5 bases; junction bases outside the gene matches: 7. CDR1 and CDR2 (germline): SGHVS, FQNEAQ. The CDR3 length is 15 residues.

This clone was seen a few times. V is TRBV19 and J is TRBJ1-5, with TRBD1 matching over 8 bases. The CDR3 sequence is 14 residues long. Germline CDR1 is LNHDA and CDR2 is SQIVND (reference sequence). V was pared by 6 bases and J by 2 bases, with 3 bases of the junction left unmatched. As DNA, the CDR3 is TGTGCCAGTAGCGGACAGGGAGGCAATCAGCCCCAGCATTTT. It translates to CASSGQGGNQPQHF.

The genes are TRBV5-6 and TRBJ1-1, with TRBD1 as a possible D gene (5 bases). The V end lost 0 bases, the J end lost 10 bases, and 10 bases lay between the germline ends. CDR1 and CDR2 from the germline V gene are SGHDT and YYEEEE. This CDR3 is 12 amino acids long. CDR3 in amino acids: CASSLAGRGAFF. The CDR3 DNA sequence: TGTGCCAGCAGCTTGGCCGGAAGGGGAGCTTTCTTT.

The CDR3: CASSQEIDTTEAFF. The CDR3 DNA reads as TGTGCCAGCAGCCAAGAAATAGACACCACTGAAGCTTTCTTT. The chain couples TRBV4-2 to TRBJ1-1; no firm D call. From germline, CDR1 is LGHNA and CDR2 YNFKEQ. The V and J ends lost 0 bases and 4 bases respectively, with 9 bases between them. CDR3 length equals 14 residues.

The V and J genes are TRBV2 and TRBJ2-1; 13 bases agree with TRBD2. V lost 7 bases, J lost 6 bases, and 6 bases stayed unmatched. Per germline, CDR1 SNHLY and CDR2 FYNNEI. The CDR3 covers 15 residues. CDR3 region: CASTRGLAGVNEQFF. Written as DNA, the CDR3 is TGTGCCAGCACCCGTGGACTAGCGGGAGTCAATGAGCAGTTCTTC.

A single count supports this clone. The chain recombines TRBV5-1 with TRBJ2-1, with D maybe TRBD2 (5 bases). This CDR3 spans 18 amino acids. Trimming shortened V by 0 bases and J by 4 bases, and 20 bases separated the two germline ends. Germline V gene sequence: CDR1 SGHRS, CDR2 YFSETQ. The CDR3 DNA reads as TGCGCCAGCAGCTTGGCACCCCCAACGGGAATTTATTACAATGAGCAGTTCTTC. Translation: CASSLAPPTGIYYNEQFF.

The CDR3: CAWSDGLDQPQHF. The DNA of the CDR3 is TGTGCCTGGAGTGATGGACTCGATCAGCCCCAGCATTTT. The chain employs TRBV30 and TRBJ1-5; D call uncertain. CDR1 and CDR2 from the germline V gene are GTSNPN and SVGIG (reference sequence). This CDR3 comprises 13 residues. V lost 1 base and J lost 5, with 9 bases in between.

The chain recombines TRBV18 with TRBJ1-5; D may be TRBD1 (5 bases). V shed 3 bases and J shed 0 bases, with 9 bases lying between them. This CDR3 comprises 15 residues. Germline V lookup: CDR1 KGHSH, CDR2 LQKENI. The CDR3 spells CASSPTGDSNQPQHF. CDR3 bases: TGTGCCAGCTCACCCACAGGAGATAGCAATCAGCCCCAGCATTTT.

The chain carries TRBV16 and TRBJ2-3; the D gene is possibly TRBD1 (5 bases). The CDR3 extends over 15 amino acids. V lost 4 bases and J 2 bases, leaving 13 bases between the germline ends. From germline, CDR1 is KGHSY and CDR2 FQNENV. The CDR3 loop reads CASSPQATVTDTQYF. For the CDR3, the DNA is TGTGCCAGCAGCCCACAGGCGACAGTCACAGATACGCAGTATTTT.